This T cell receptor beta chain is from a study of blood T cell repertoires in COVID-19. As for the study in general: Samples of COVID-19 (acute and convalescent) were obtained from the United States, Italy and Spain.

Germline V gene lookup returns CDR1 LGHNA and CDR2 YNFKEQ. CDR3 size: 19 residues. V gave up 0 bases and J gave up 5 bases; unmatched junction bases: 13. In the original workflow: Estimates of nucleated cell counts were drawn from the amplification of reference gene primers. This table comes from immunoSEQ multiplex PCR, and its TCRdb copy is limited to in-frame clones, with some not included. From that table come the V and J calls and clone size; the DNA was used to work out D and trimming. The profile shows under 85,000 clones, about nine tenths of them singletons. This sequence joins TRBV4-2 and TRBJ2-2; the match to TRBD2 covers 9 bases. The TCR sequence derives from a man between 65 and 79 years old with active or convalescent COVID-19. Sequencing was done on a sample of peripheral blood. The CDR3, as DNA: TGTGCCAGCAGCCAAGAAGGCGCTAGCGGGGTCGGGGAAACCGGGGAGCTGTTTTTT. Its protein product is CASSQEGASGVGETGELFF.